A selection of T cell receptor beta chains follows, all from one sample in a study of cytomegalovirus exposure and HLA in healthy donors. Profiling relied on immunoSEQ multiplex PCR, and the TCRdb table lists in-frame clones only, not all of them. The sample holds about 140,000 clones, about 80% seen once. Sequencing was performed on PBMCs. These receptors came from a man between 18 and 35 years old in good health and CMV-seronegative. Both conserved end residues are part of each CDR3. A D gene is named only where the DNA matches it firmly. Some rows have no size entry. The others give once, few or many, or a class for an expanded clone.

j_gene,d_gene,v_gene,abundance,CDR3aa,CDR3nt
TRBJ1-3,TRBD1,TRBV5-1,NA,CASSPGTEGNTIYF,TGCGCCAGCAGCCCGGGGACAGAAGGAAACACCATATATTTT
TRBJ2-7,NA,TRBV19,NA,CASSLSTGEQYF,TGTGCCAGTAGTCTCAGTACGGGCGAGCAGTACTTC
TRBJ2-7,NA,TRBV15,NA,CATSSQRLPYEQYF,TGTGCCACCAGCAGCCAGCGGCTCCCCTACGAGCAGTACTTC
TRBJ1-1,NA,TRBV27,NA,CASSLQGWWTEAFF,TGTGCCAGCAGTTTACAGGGATGGTGGACTGAAGCTTTCTTT
TRBJ1-2,TRBD1,TRBV4-1,NA,CASSLNPGQANDGYTF,TGCGCCAGCAGCCTAAATCCGGGACAGGCAAACGATGGCTACACCTTC
TRBJ2-3,NA,TRBV6-1,NA,CASSEIQGGADTQYF,TGTGCCAGCAGTGAAATACAGGGGGGGGCAGATACGCAGTATTTT
TRBJ2-7,TRBD2,TRBV27,NA,CASSRLAVNEQYF,TGTGCCAGCAGTCGGCTAGCGGTTAACGAGCAGTACTTC
TRBJ1-3,NA,TRBV6-5,few,CASSYSLGLTNTIYF,TGTGCCAGCAGTTACTCTTTGGGGCTAACAAACACCATATATTTT
TRBJ1-4,TRBD1,TRBV5-1,once,CASSEVDRGREKLFF,TGCGCCAGCAGCGAGGTTGACAGGGGACGGGAAAAACTGTTTTTT
TRBJ2-1,TRBD2,TRBV7-6,NA,CASSPSGSTYNEQFF,TGTGCCAGCAGCCCTAGCGGGAGCACCTACAATGAGCAGTTCTTC
TRBJ2-7,NA,TRBV19,NA,CASSALQGDEQYF,TGTGCCAGTAGTGCCCTACAGGGAGACGAGCAGTACTTC
TRBJ1-1,NA,TRBV4-1,once,CASSLLTGTNTEAFF,TGCGCCAGCAGCCTCCTAACAGGGACGAACACTGAAGCTTTCTTT
TRBJ2-7,TRBD2,TRBV6-5,once,CAGSYSGGVPYEQYF,TGTGCCGGCAGTTACTCGGGGGGAGTTCCCTACGAGCAGTACTTC
TRBJ1-6,NA,TRBV6-5,NA,CASSYRTSQDSPLHF,TGTGCCAGCAGTTACCGGACCTCACAGGATTCACCCCTCCACTTT
TRBJ2-2,NA,TRBV4-2,NA,CASSQVDAGTNTGELFF,TGTGCCAGCAGCCAAGTAGACGCGGGAACGAACACCGGGGAGCTGTTTTTT
TRBJ1-1,NA,TRBV4-1,NA,CASSQDGMGRVDAFF,TGCGCCAGCAGCCAAGATGGTATGGGCAGGGTCGATGCTTTCTTT
TRBJ2-7,TRBD2,TRBV7-9,NA,CASSNSGPSSYEQYF,TGTGCCAGCAGCAATAGCGGGCCGAGCTCCTACGAGCAGTACTTC
TRBJ2-1,NA,TRBV27,NA,CASSLRESDEQFF,TGTGCCAGCAGTTTAAGGGAGTCGGATGAGCAGTTCTTC
TRBJ2-1,TRBD1,TRBV13,NA,CASSPGQGVYIDNEQFF,TGTGCCAGCAGCCCCGGACAGGGGGTCTACATTGACAATGAGCAGTTCTTC
TRBJ2-7,TRBD2,TRBV18,once,CASSPSPAGGSYEQYF,TGTGCCAGCTCACCATCCCCAGCGGGAGGCAGCTACGAGCAGTACTTC
TRBJ2-5,NA,TRBV5-8,once,CASSLAGHPLAETQYF,TGTGCCAGCAGCCTCGCGGGGCACCCCTTAGCGGAGACCCAGTACTTC
TRBJ2-5,TRBD2,TRBV9,NA,CASSVDYQAGGETQYF,TGTGCCAGCAGCGTAGATTATCAAGCGGGGGGCGAGACCCAGTACTTC
TRBJ2-7,TRBD2,TRBV5-1,once,CASSSSLAGGRDEQYF,TGCGCCAGCAGCTCCTCGTTAGCGGGAGGGCGGGACGAGCAGTACTTC
TRBJ2-1,NA,TRBV7-8,NA,CASSLDPKSLQGISYNEQFF,TGTGCCAGCAGCTTAGACCCTAAGTCCCTACAGGGTATCTCCTACAATGAGCAGTTCTTC
TRBJ2-3,TRBD2,TRBV7-6,NA,CASSATSGGTTDTQYF,TGTGCCAGCAGCGCTACTAGCGGGGGTACCACAGATACGCAGTATTTT
TRBJ1-2,TRBD1,TRBV2,NA,CARTGGLGGPGGGYTF,TGTGCCAGGACAGGGGGCCTCGGGGGGCCAGGTGGTGGCTACACCTTC
TRBJ1-1,NA,TRBV10-1,NA,CASTQTRGLTPGSLGTEAFF,TGCGCCAGCACCCAAACGAGAGGTCTGACCCCGGGGTCGTTGGGCACTGAAGCTTTCTTT
TRBJ2-7,NA,TRBV5-4,NA,CASSLGVRSYEQYF,TGTGCCAGCAGCTTGGGAGTCCGCTCCTACGAGCAGTACTTC
TRBJ2-1,TRBD2,TRBV5-1,NA,CASSYASGRGNEQFF,TGCGCCAGCAGCTACGCTAGCGGGAGGGGCAATGAGCAGTTCTTC
TRBJ1-2,NA,TRBV9,NA,CASSVGPEDYGYTF,TGTGCCAGCAGCGTAGGTCCCGAGGACTATGGCTACACCTTC
TRBJ1-1,NA,TRBV19,NA,CASSKPGLDNTEAFF,TGTGCCAGTAGTAAGCCGGGGTTAGATAACACTGAAGCTTTCTTT
TRBJ1-1,NA,TRBV27,NA,CASSPASLNTEAFF,TGTGCCAGCAGTCCCGCGAGTCTGAACACTGAAGCTTTCTTT
TRBJ1-1,NA,TRBV5-1,NA,CASTELGQPGLVAFF,TGCGCCAGCACCGAACTGGGGCAGCCAGGGTTAGTAGCTTTCTTT
TRBJ2-7,NA,TRBV28,NA,CASSGQGQADEQYF,TGTGCCAGCAGCGGCCAGGGTCAGGCCGACGAGCAGTACTTC
TRBJ1-5,TRBD1,TRBV7-2,NA,CASSFRQGNQPQHF,TGTGCCAGCAGCTTTCGACAGGGGAATCAGCCCCAGCATTTT
TRBJ1-1,NA,TRBV29-1,NA,CSGDPGSTEAFF,TGCAGCGGCGACCCAGGGTCCACTGAAGCTTTCTTT
TRBJ1-5,NA,TRBV18,NA,CASSPGFGGQPQHF,TGTGCCAGCTCACCAGGTTTTGGGGGGCAGCCCCAGCATTTT
TRBJ2-1,TRBD2,TRBV2,NA,CASSEGGLADNEQFF,TGTGCCAGCAGTGAAGGGGGACTAGCGGATAATGAGCAGTTCTTC
TRBJ1-5,NA,TRBV27,NA,CASSFFGGQPQHF,TGTGCCAGCAGTTTTTTCGGGGGGCAGCCCCAGCATTTT
TRBJ2-1,TRBD1,TRBV9,NA,CASSAGTGRDEQFF,TGTGCCAGCAGCGCTGGGACAGGGAGAGATGAGCAGTTCTTC
TRBJ2-1,TRBD2,TRBV4-2,NA,CASSPAGLAGNEQFF,TGTGCCAGCAGCCCTGCGGGACTAGCGGGAAATGAGCAGTTCTTC
TRBJ2-7,NA,TRBV25-1,once,CASSAPPGLLGTYEQYF,TGTGCCAGCAGTGCACCGCCCGGACTCCTGGGGACTTACGAGCAGTACTTC
TRBJ2-5,TRBD2,TRBV6-5,NA,CASSYLNRRGGTQYF,TGTGCCAGCAGTTACCTAAACCGACGCGGGGGGACCCAGTACTTC
TRBJ1-2,TRBD1,TRBV2,NA,CASLRDRARDYGYTF,TGTGCCAGCTTAAGGGACAGGGCTAGGGACTATGGCTACACCTTC
TRBJ1-5,NA,TRBV28,NA,CASRSLSVAPYSNQPQHF,TGTGCCAGCAGGTCCCTGTCGGTTGCCCCATATAGCAATCAGCCCCAGCATTTT
TRBJ2-3,NA,TRBV27,NA,CASSGITVTSTDTQYF,TGTGCCAGCAGTGGTATCACGGTAACTAGCACAGATACGCAGTATTTT
TRBJ1-2,NA,TRBV5-6,NA,CASSLVSLTNYGYTF,TGTGCCAGCAGCTTGGTGTCTTTAACTAACTATGGCTACACCTTC
TRBJ2-3,TRBD1,TRBV7-2,NA,CASSPRDRSSTDTQYF,TGTGCCAGCAGCCCCCGGGACAGAAGTAGCACAGATACGCAGTATTTT
TRBJ2-1,TRBD2,TRBV2,NA,CASSEGVWREGDNEQFF,TGTGCCAGCAGTGAGGGGGTTTGGCGGGAGGGAGACAATGAGCAGTTCTTC